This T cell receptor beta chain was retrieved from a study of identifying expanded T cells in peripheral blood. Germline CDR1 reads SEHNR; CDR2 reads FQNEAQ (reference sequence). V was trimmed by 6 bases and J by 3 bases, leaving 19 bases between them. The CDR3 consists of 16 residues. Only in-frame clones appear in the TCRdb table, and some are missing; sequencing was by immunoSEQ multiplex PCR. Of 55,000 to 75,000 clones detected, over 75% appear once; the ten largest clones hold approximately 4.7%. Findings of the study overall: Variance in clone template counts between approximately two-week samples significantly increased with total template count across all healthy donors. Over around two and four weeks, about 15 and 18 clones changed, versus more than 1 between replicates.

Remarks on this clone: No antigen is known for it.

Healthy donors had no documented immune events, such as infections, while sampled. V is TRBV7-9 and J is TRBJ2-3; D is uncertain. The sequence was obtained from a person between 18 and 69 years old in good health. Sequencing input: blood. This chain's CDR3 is CASSSYRVQETDTQYF. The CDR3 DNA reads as TGTGCCAGCAGTTCTTACCGCGTCCAAGAAACAGATACGCAGTATTTT.